The 16 T cell receptor beta chains given below trace back to one sample, sequenced in a study of T cells after yellow fever vaccination. TCRdb re-called the 5' RACE reads through MiXCR, storing one row per CDR3 protein. The sample records 250,000 to 400,000 distinct CDR3 sequences, approximately 4.5% being singletons. The sequences come from PBMCs, collected 15 days after the yellow fever booster vaccination. These receptor sequences come from a man younger than 35 who received the YFV17D yellow fever vaccine.

The rearrangement joins TRBV5-1 to TRBJ1-2; TRBD1 might be the D (6 bases). Trimming shortened V by 2 bases and J by 4 bases, and 9 bases separated the two germline ends. The CDR3 is 13 amino acids. CDR1 is SGHRS, CDR2 YFSETQ, per germline. CDR3 coding DNA: TGCGCCAGCAGCTTTGGGGGGCCCTATGGCTACACCTTC. Translation gives CASSFGGPYGYTF.

In its sample, this clonotype was seen a few times. V and J are TRBV9 and TRBJ1-1, with a tentative D call TRBD1 (5 bases). Trimming removed 4 bases at V and 1 base at J, with 14 bases between. CDR3 length: 15 amino acids. Germline V CDR1 and CDR2: SGDLS, YYNGEE. The CDR3 nucleotides read TGTGCCAGCAGCAGTCAAGTGGGACCGAACACTGAAGCTTTCTTT. Translation gives CASSSQVGPNTEAFF.

In its sample, this clonotype was seen many times. The chain employs TRBV7-9 and TRBJ2-4, with 7 bases lining up with TRBD1. V was clipped by 4 bases and J by 8 bases; unmatched bases: 8. Germline-derived CDR1 and CDR2 are SEHNR and FQNEAQ (reference sequence). CDR3 length equals 14 residues. The CDR3, as DNA: TGTGCCAGCAGCTCTCTGACAGGGCGGGACATTCAGTACTTC. This translates into CASSSLTGRDIQYF.

This clonotype was picked up a small number of times. The rearrangement links TRBV11-2 to TRBJ2-7; perhaps D is TRBD1 or TRBD2 (5 bases each). CDR3 length equals 15 residues. Germline V gives CDR1 SGHAT, CDR2 FQNNGV. Deletions cut 5 bases from V and 1 base from J, with 15 bases between. The CDR3, as DNA: TGTGCCAGCAGCCCCGTGGGACGCCTTTCCTACGAGCAGTACTTC. Protein product: CASSPVGRLSYEQYF.

The chain has TRBV3-1 and TRBJ2-3, with 7 bases aligning to TRBD2. The CDR3 loop spans 16 amino acids. Germline V gives CDR1 LGHDT, CDR2 YNNKEL (reference sequence). The J segment lost 2 bases and the V segment lost 4 bases, leaving 9 bases of the junction unmatched. The DNA for the CDR3 is TGTGCCAGCAGCCGAATAGGCGGGGGTTTCACAGATACGCAGTATTTT. It codes for CASSRIGGGFTDTQYF.

Ten or more counts support this clonotype. The chain couples TRBV7-9 to TRBJ1-1; D is undetermined. CDR3 length: 12 residues. V was shortened by 2 bases and J by 11 bases, with 12 bases between the two germline ends. Germline CDR1 and CDR2: SEHNR and FQNEAQ (reference sequence). CDR3 DNA: TGTGCCAGCAGCTTATTATGGCCCAATGCTTTCTTT. It yields the protein CASSLLWPNAFF.

This clonotype is medium-sized within its sample. The chain links TRBV7-9 to TRBJ2-4, with TRBD2 as a possible D gene (5 bases). Trimming cost V 2 bases and J 1 base, with 6 bases left between them. Germline-derived CDR1 and CDR2 are SEHNR and FQNEAQ (reference sequence). The CDR3 covers 14 residues. The DNA for the CDR3 is TGTGCCAGCAGCTTAAGAGGGGCCAAAAACATTCAGTACTTC. As protein: CASSLRGAKNIQYF.

This clonotype showed up many times. The chain carries TRBV7-6 and TRBJ2-2; D may be TRBD2 (6 bases). The CDR3 covers 16 residues. Trimming stripped 6 bases from V and 0 bases from J, with 14 bases between. Germline V gene sequence: CDR1 SGHVS, CDR2 FNYEAQ. The CDR3 is CASRGGFGANTGELFF. For the CDR3, the DNA is TGTGCCAGCAGGGGGGGTTTCGGTGCGAACACCGGGGAGCTGTTTTTT. The whole variable domain, filled in from reference TRBV7-6 and TRBJ2-2, reads GAGVSQSPRYKVTKRGQDVALRCDPISGHVSLYWYRQALGQGPEFLTYFNYEAQQDKSGLPNDRFSAERPEGSISTLTIQRTEQRDSAMYRCASRGGFGANTGELFFGEGSRLTVL.

This clonotype was recorded many times. The DNA for the CDR3 is TGTGCCAGCAGCCATCGGGGGGTATCTGGCTACACCTTC. Protein: CASSHRGVSGYTF. The J gene is TRBJ1-2, the V gene TRBV12-3 or TRBV12-4; D may be TRBD1 (5 bases). This CDR3 region has 13 residues. Trimming took 6 bases from V and 7 from J, leaving 15 bases between them.

The V gene is TRBV3-1, the J gene TRBJ2-1, with a weak D call TRBD1 (5 bases). The CDR3 is 15 amino acids. Germline loops: CDR1 LGHDT, CDR2 YNNKEL (reference sequence). With 1 base removed from V and 2 bases from J, the gap between germline ends came to 9 bases. The CDR3 here is CASSQVPGPYNEQFF. The CDR3 region has the DNA TGTGCCAGCAGCCAAGTTCCAGGGCCCTACAATGAGCAGTTCTTC.

This clonotype was found a few times. The CDR3 sequence: CASSVSVSSYNSPLHF. Here the CDR3 DNA reads TGTGCCAGCAGCGTATCGGTGAGCTCCTATAATTCACCCCTCCACTTT. The J gene is TRBJ1-6, the V gene TRBV9, with D uncertain. With 1 base removed from V and 0 bases from J, the gap between germline ends came to 8 bases. This CDR3 contains 16 residues. Germline CDR1 SGDLS, CDR2 YYNGEE.

At least ten counts were recorded for this clonotype. The rearrangement uses TRBV20-1 and TRBJ1-1; the D gene is possibly TRBD1 (5 bases). The CDR3 loop spans 11 amino acids. CDR1 is DFQATT, CDR2 SNEGSKA, per germline (reference sequence). CDR3 nucleotides: TGCAGGGGGGAGGATAACACTGAAGCTTTCTTT. As protein: CRGEDNTEAFF.

This clonotype was seen at least ten times. The chain employs TRBV20-1 and TRBJ1-2; D call uncertain. The CDR3 has 11 residues. Germline CDR1 and CDR2: DFQATT and SNEGSKA (reference sequence). V lost 5 bases and J lost 3, with 7 bases in between. CDR3 in amino acids: CSAPRDYGYTF. In DNA, the CDR3 is TGCAGTGCTCCACGCGACTATGGCTACACCTTC.

This clonotype appeared many times. The J gene is TRBJ1-1, the V gene TRBV29-1; D is possibly TRBD1 (5 bases). With 0 bases removed from V and 4 bases from J, the gap between germline ends came to 9 bases. This CDR3 region has 13 residues. The germline gives CDR1 SQVTM, CDR2 ANQGSEA. CDR3 DNA: TGCAGCGTTGAAGAATCGGGACTCACTGAAGCTTTCTTT. Protein sequence: CSVEESGLTEAFF.

This clonotype was seen at least ten times. The chain recombines TRBV6-5 with TRBJ1-5; D not resolved. This CDR3 region has 16 residues. Looked up from germline, CDR1 is MNHEY and CDR2 is SVGAGI. Trimming took 4 bases from V and 1 from J, leaving 14 bases between them. The CDR3 reads CASSSRGPQSNQPQHF. The CDR3 DNA reads TGTGCCAGCAGTTCTAGAGGTCCCCAAAGCAATCAGCCCCAGCATTTT.

This clonotype appeared a few times. The chain uses TRBV7-2 and TRBJ1-1, with TRBD1 matching 8 bases. V lost 5 bases and J lost 3; bases outside the gene matches: 8. The CDR3 length is 15 residues. From germline, CDR1 is SGHTA and CDR2 FQGNSA. The CDR3 DNA reads TGTGCCAGCAGCCGACCCAGGGGGCGGGACACTGAAGCTTTCTTT. Protein sequence: CASSRPRGRDTEAFF.